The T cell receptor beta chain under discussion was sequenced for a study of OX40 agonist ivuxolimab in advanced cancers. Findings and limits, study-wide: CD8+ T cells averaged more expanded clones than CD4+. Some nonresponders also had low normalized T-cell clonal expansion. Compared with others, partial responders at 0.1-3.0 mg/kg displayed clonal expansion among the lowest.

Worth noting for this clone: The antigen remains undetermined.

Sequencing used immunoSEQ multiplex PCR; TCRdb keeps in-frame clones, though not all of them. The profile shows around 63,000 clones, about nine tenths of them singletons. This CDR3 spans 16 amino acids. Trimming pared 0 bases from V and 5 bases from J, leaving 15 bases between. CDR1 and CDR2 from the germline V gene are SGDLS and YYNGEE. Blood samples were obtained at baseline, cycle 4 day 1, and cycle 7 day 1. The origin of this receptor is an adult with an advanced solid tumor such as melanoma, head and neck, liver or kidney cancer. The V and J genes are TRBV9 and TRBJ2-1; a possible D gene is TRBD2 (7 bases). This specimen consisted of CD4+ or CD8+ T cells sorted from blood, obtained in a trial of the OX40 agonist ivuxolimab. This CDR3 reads CASSVVERDIHNEQFF. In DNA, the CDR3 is TGTGCCAGCAGCGTAGTGGAGCGGGACATCCACAATGAGCAGTTCTTC. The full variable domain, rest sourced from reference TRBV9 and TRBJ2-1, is DSGVTQTPKHLITATGQRVTLRCSPRSGDLSVYWYQQSLDQGLQFLIQYYNGEERAKGNILERFSAQQFPDLHSELNLSSLELGDSALYFCASSVVERDIHNEQFFGPGTRLTVL.